This passage covers 20 T cell receptor beta chains from one sample sequenced in a study of cytomegalovirus exposure and HLA in healthy donors. In the PCR, 60 Vbeta and 13 Jbeta primers were used. Using immunoSEQ multiplex PCR, the repertoire was profiled, and TCRdb retains in-frame clones only, with some absent. The data hold 130,000 to 150,000 clones, with approximately 78% observed a single time. The sample taken for sequencing was PBMCs. These receptors were obtained from a female donor in good health and CMV-seronegative.

The chain carries TRBV5-4 and TRBJ2-1, with D perhaps TRBD2 (7 bases). Germline V gene data show CDR1 as SGHNT and CDR2 as YYREEE (reference sequence). Trimming stripped 4 bases from V and 7 bases from J, with 21 bases between. The CDR3 consists of 16 residues. The CDR3 is CASSLPRGGSGNEQFF. The CDR3, as DNA: TGTGCCAGCAGCCTACCCAGGGGCGGGAGTGGGAATGAGCAGTTCTTC.

This clone appeared a few times. CDR3 in amino acids: CASSLGQGTEQFF. The CDR3, as DNA: TGTGCCAGCAGCTTAGGACAGGGCACTGAGCAGTTCTTC. The J gene is TRBJ2-1, the V gene TRBV7-2; 7 positions agree with TRBD1. The CDR3 is 13 residues long. From germline, CDR1 is SGHTA and CDR2 FQGNSA. J was trimmed by 9 bases and V by 1 base; bases with no gene match: 3.

The chain is built from TRBV7-8 and TRBJ1-4; 12 nucleotides line up with TRBD1. The length of the CDR3 is 18 residues. V was pared by 0 bases and J by 4 bases, with 6 bases of the junction left unmatched. Per germline, CDR1 SGHVS and CDR2 FQNEAQ. The chain's CDR3 is CASSLAGQGALGNEKLFF. CDR3 coding DNA: TGTGCCAGCAGCTTAGCGGGACAGGGGGCTCTGGGTAATGAAAAACTGTTTTTT.

The J gene is TRBJ1-1, the V gene TRBV5-1, with D possibly TRBD1 on 6 matching bases. The germline gives CDR1 SGHRS, CDR2 YFSETQ. Trimming removed 1 base from V and 6 bases from J, with 16 bases in between. CDR3 length: 15 amino acids. The CDR3 here is CASSLITGKFPEAFF. CDR3 coding DNA: TGCGCCAGCAGCTTGATCACAGGGAAGTTCCCTGAAGCTTTCTTT. Filled out from reference TRBV5-1 and TRBJ1-1, the complete variable domain reads KAGVTQTPRYLIKTRGQQVTLSCSPISGHRSVSWYQQTPGQGLQFLFEYFSETQRNKGNFPGRFSGRQFSNSRSEMNVSTLELGDSALYLCASSLITGKFPEAFFGQGTRLTVV.

The genes are TRBV28 and TRBJ2-5, with TRBD2 matching 9 bases. The CDR3 runs to 16 residues. CDR1 and CDR2 from the germline V gene are MDHEN and SYDVKM. V lost 3 bases and J lost 0; bases outside the gene matches: 5. CDR3 sequence reads: CASSFGLAGYQETQYF. CDR3 coding DNA: TGTGCCAGCAGTTTCGGGCTAGCGGGATACCAAGAGACCCAGTACTTC.

The genes are TRBV4-1 and TRBJ2-4; 9 nucleotides match TRBD1. The germline gives CDR1 MGHRA, CDR2 YSYEKL. V lost 2 bases to trimming and J lost 0 bases; unmatched junction nucleotides: 17. The CDR3 contains 21 residues. For the CDR3, the DNA is TGCGCCAGCAGCCAACTCTTACCGAGACAGGGGGTAAATGAAGCCAAAAACATTCAGTACTTC. Translation: CASSQLLPRQGVNEAKNIQYF.

The table lists this clone with a count of one. The gene calls are TRBV7-2 and TRBJ1-1, with a possible D match to TRBD1 (5 bases). This CDR3 has 15 residues. The ends were cut back, 1 base at V and 0 bases at J, with 9 bases in the middle. In germline, CDR1 is SGHTA, CDR2 FQGNSA. CDR3 DNA: TGTGCCAGCAGCTTAGACAGGACCATGAACACTGAAGCTTTCTTT. Its translation: CASSLDRTMNTEAFF.

V gene TRBV13 combines with J gene TRBJ1-1; D is possibly TRBD1 (6 bases). Trimming stripped 2 bases from V and 5 bases from J, with 18 bases between. The V gene's germline CDR1 is PRHDT and CDR2 FYEKMQ (reference sequence). The CDR3 length is 16 residues. CDR3 sequence reads: CASSLTGYPVGTEAFF. CDR3 DNA sequence: TGTGCCAGCAGCTTAACAGGGTACCCCGTAGGGACTGAAGCTTTCTTT.

This chain uses TRBV5-1 with TRBJ2-1; D is unresolved. The CDR3 runs to 14 residues. Deletions cut 1 base from V and 9 bases from J, with 14 bases between. Germline values: CDR1 SGHRS, CDR2 YFSETQ. CDR3 sequence reads: CASSLSSAVGEQFF. CDR3 nucleotides: TGCGCCAGCAGCTTGTCGAGCGCCGTAGGTGAGCAGTTCTTC.

V is TRBV6-1 and J is TRBJ1-5, with 11 bases matching TRBD1. This CDR3 comprises 16 residues. V shed 5 bases, J shed 5 bases, and the junction held 8 bases outside the gene matches. Germline CDR1 reads MNHNS; CDR2 reads SASEGT. The CDR3 is CASSKGQGASHQPQHF. Written as DNA, the CDR3 is TGTGCCAGCAGTAAAGGACAGGGGGCGTCACATCAGCCCCAGCATTTT.

This clone was seen only a few times. The chain recombines TRBV6-5 with TRBJ2-7; 7 bases are a match to TRBD1. The CDR3 is made up of 14 amino acids. V trimming: 6 bases; J trimming: 2 bases; junction bases outside the gene matches: 7. CDR1 and CDR2 from the germline V gene are MNHEY and SVGAGI. CDR3 DNA sequence: TGTGCCAGCAGCCGGGGACAGCGGACCTACGAGCAGTACTTC. The encoded protein is CASSRGQRTYEQYF.

The V gene is TRBV6-1, the J gene TRBJ2-5; perhaps TRBD2 as D (7 bases). The CDR3 covers 17 residues. Germline V lookup: CDR1 MNHNS, CDR2 SASEGT. Trimming left V 2 bases short and J 5 bases short, with 21 bases between. CDR3: CASSESIGGGGKETQYF. The CDR3 bases are TGTGCCAGCAGTGAAAGTATTGGGGGCGGGGGTAAGGAGACCCAGTACTTC.

CDR3 nucleotide sequence: TGTGCCAGTAGTATAGGACTAGCGGGGGTCAATGAGCAGTTCTTC. Protein product: CASSIGLAGVNEQFF. The chain uses TRBV19 and TRBJ2-1; TRBD2 matches at 12 bases. Germline V CDR1 and CDR2: LNHDA, SQIVND (reference sequence). With 1 base clipped from V and 6 bases from J, the junction kept 1 base outside the gene matches. CDR3 length: 15 amino acids.

This clone was detected once. The chain links TRBV4-3 to TRBJ1-5; D is ambiguous. From germline, CDR1 is LGHNA and CDR2 YSLEER. CDR3 length equals 16 residues. V lost 0 bases to trimming and J lost 6 bases, with 15 bases between them. The CDR3 sequence is CASSQDWAGAGQPQHF. CDR3 nucleotide sequence: TGCGCCAGCAGCCAAGATTGGGCAGGTGCGGGTCAGCCCCAGCATTTT.

The rearrangement joins TRBV27 to TRBJ2-1; weak D call: TRBD2 (6 bases). Trimming shortened V by 2 bases and J by 16 bases, and 18 bases separated the two germline ends. This CDR3 comprises 13 residues. Germline-derived CDR1 and CDR2 are MNHEY and SMNVEV (reference sequence). The CDR3 nucleotides read TGTGCCAGCAGTTTAGGGAGGATTTGGCCGTATTTCTTC. This sequence encodes CASSLGRIWPYFF.

This clone has only one observation. The genes are TRBV12-5 and TRBJ2-7; possibly TRBD1 for D (6 bases). The length of the CDR3 is 15 residues. V dropped 5 bases and J dropped 3 bases, with 17 bases sitting between them. Germline V gene lookup returns CDR1 LGHNT and CDR2 FRNRAP. The CDR3 spells CASGPLTVGGYEQYF. The CDR3, as DNA: TGTGCTAGTGGTCCCCTAACGGTAGGGGGCTACGAGCAGTACTTC.

This clone was seen just once. The J gene is TRBJ2-3, the V gene TRBV9; D gene unclear. The ends were cut back, 2 bases at V and 0 bases at J, with 7 bases in the middle. The CDR3 length is 14 residues. Germline values: CDR1 SGDLS, CDR2 YYNGEE. Here the CDR3 reads CASSVSLSTDTQYF. The CDR3 DNA is TGTGCCAGCAGCGTTTCCCTAAGCACAGATACGCAGTATTTT.

The chain carries TRBV5-1 and TRBJ1-4; 10 nucleotides agree with TRBD1. Germline CDR1 and CDR2: SGHRS and YFSETQ. The CDR3 consists of 18 residues. Unmatched junction bases numbered 8, after V lost 3 bases and J lost 0 bases. The CDR3 coding sequence is TGCGCCAGCAGCTCCGATCGGGACAGGGGTACAACTAATGAAAAACTGTTTTTT. It specifies CASSSDRDRGTTNEKLFF.

On this clone itself: Germline is not matched at one junction end, which may reflect a read error. The V and J genes are TRBV18 and TRBJ2-5; D possibly corresponds to TRBD1 (6 bases). The CDR3 runs 15 residues. CDR1 KGHSH and CDR2 LQKENI come from the germline V gene. The CDR3 DNA is TGTGCCAGCTCCCCACCGAAGATGCCGACAGGACTGCCGCACTTC. Translating it yields CASSPPKMPTGLPHF.

V usage is TRBV5-5 and J usage is TRBJ1-5, with 9 bases fitting TRBD1. J was trimmed by 5 bases and V by 0 bases; bases with no gene match: 3. CDR1 and CDR2 from the germline V gene are SGHKS and YYEKEE (reference sequence). The CDR3 loop spans 15 amino acids. CDR3 loop: CASSLGDRAYQPQHF. CDR3 DNA sequence: TGTGCCAGCAGCTTGGGGGACAGGGCCTATCAGCCCCAGCATTTT.